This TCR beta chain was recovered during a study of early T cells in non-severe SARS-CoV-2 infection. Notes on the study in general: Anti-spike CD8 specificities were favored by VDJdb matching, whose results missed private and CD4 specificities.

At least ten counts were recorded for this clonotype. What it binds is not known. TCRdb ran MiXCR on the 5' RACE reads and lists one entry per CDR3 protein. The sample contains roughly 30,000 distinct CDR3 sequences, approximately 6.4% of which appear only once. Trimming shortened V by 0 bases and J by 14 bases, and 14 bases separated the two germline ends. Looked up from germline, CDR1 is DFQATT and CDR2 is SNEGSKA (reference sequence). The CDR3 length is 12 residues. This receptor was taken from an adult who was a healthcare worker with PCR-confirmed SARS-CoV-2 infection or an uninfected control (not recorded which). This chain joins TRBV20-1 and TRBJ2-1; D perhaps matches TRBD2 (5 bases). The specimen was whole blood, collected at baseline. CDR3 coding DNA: TGCAGTGCTAGAGAGGGCGGGTCCTTTGAGTTCTTC. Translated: CSAREGGSFEFF.